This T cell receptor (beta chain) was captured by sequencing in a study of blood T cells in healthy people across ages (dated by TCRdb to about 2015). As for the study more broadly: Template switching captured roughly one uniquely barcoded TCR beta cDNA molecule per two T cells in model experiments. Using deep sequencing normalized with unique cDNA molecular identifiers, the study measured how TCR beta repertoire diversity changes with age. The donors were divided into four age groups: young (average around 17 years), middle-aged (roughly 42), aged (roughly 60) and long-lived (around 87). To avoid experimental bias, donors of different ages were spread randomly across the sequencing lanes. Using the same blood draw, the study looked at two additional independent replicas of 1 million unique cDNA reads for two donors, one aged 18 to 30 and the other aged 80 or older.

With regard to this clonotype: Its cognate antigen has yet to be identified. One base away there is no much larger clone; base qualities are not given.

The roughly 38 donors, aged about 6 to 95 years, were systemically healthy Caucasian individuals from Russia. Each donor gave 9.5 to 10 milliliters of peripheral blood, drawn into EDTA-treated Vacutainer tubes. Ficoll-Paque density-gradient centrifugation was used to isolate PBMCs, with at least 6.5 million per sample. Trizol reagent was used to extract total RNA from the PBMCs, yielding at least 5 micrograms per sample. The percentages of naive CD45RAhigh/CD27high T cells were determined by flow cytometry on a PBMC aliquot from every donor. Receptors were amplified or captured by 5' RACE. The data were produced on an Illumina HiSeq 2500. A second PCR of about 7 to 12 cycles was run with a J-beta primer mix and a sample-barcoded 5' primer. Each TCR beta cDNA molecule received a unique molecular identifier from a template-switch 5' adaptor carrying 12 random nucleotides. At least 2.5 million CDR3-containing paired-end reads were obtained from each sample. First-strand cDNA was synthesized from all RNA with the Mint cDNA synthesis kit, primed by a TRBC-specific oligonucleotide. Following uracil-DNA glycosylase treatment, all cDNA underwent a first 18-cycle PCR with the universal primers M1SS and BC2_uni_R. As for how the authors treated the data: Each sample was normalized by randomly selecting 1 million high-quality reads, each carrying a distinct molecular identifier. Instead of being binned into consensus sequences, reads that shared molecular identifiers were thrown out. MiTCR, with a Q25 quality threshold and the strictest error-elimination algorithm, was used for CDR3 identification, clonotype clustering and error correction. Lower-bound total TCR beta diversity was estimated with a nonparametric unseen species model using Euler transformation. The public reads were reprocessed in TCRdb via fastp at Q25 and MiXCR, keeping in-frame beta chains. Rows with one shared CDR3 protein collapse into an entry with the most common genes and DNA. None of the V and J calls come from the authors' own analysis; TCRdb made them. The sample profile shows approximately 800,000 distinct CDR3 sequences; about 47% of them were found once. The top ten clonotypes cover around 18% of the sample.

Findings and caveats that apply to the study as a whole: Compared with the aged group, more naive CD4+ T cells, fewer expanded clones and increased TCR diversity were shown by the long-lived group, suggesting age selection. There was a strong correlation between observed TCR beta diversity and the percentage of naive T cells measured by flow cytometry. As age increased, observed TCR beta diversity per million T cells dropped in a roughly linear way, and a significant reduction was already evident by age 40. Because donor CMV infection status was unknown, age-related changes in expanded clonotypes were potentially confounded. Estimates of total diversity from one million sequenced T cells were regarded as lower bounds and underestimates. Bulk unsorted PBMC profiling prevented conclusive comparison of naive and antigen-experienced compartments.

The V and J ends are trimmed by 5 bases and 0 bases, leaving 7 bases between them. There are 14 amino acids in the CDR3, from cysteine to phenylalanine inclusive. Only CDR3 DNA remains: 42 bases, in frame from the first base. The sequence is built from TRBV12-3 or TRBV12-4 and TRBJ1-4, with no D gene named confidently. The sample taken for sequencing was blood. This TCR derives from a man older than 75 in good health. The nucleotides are TGTGCCAGCAGTGTGGGAGCAACTAATGAAAAACTGTTTTTT. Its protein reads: CASSVGATNEKLFF.